This T cell receptor beta chain was retrieved from a study of cytomegalovirus exposure and HLA in healthy donors. Primers: 60 Vbeta forward and 13 Jbeta reverse. TCRdb's copy holds only in-frame clones and misses some; the assay was immunoSEQ multiplex PCR. The sample holds around 99,000 clones, approximately 63% seen once. Looked up from germline, CDR1 is SGHTA and CDR2 is FQGNSA. The CDR3 is made up of 17 amino acids. V gave up 10 bases and J gave up 0 bases, with 19 bases separating them. Sequenced material: PBMCs. The receptor's source is a woman in her twenties or thirties in good health and CMV-seronegative. The rearrangement links TRBV7-2 to TRBJ2-6; TRBD2 is a possible D gene (6 bases). In DNA, the CDR3 is TGTGCCACCCAGCGGAGGGATACCCCCTCTGGGGCCAACGTCCTGACTTTC. As protein: CATQRRDTPSGANVLTF.